What follows are 30 T cell receptor beta chains derived from one specimen sequenced in a study of OX40 agonist ivuxolimab in advanced cancers. Libraries were prepared by immunoSEQ multiplex PCR; TCRdb keeps only in-frame clonotypes and omits some of them. Among 57,000 or so clones listed, about 88% were seen once. The sequencing used CD4+ or CD8+ T cells sorted from blood, collected in a trial of the OX40 agonist ivuxolimab. The receptors originated from an adult with an advanced solid tumor such as melanoma, head and neck, liver or kidney cancer.

The chain carries TRBV27 and TRBJ1-1; D possibly corresponds to TRBD1 (6 bases). The germline V gene encodes CDR1 MNHEY and CDR2 SMNVEV (reference sequence). CDR3 length: 14 amino acids. V was cut by 2 bases and J by 2 bases, with 9 bases left in between. In nucleotides, the CDR3 is TGTGCCAGCAGTTTAACGGACAGTAACACTGAAGCTTTCTTT. Residues: CASSLTDSNTEAFF.

This clone was found once. The chain couples TRBV7-2 to TRBJ2-7; tentative D call: TRBD1 (5 bases). CDR1 is SGHTA, CDR2 FQGNSA, per germline. The CDR3 is made up of 12 amino acids. V was trimmed by 2 bases and J by 5 bases, leaving 7 bases between them. CDR3 sequence (DNA): TGTGCCAGCAGCTTAAGGGGCAACGAGCAGTACTTC. It codes for CASSLRGNEQYF. The variable domain in full, with the rest retrieved from reference TRBV7-2 and TRBJ2-7, is GAGVSQSPSNKVTEKGKDVELRCDPISGHTALYWYRQSLGQGLEFLIYFQGNSAPDKSGLPSDRFSAERTGGSVSTLTIQRTQQEDSAVYLCASSLRGNEQYFGPGTRLTVT.

The J gene is TRBJ2-3, the V gene TRBV7-9, with no clear D. The germline gives CDR1 SEHNR, CDR2 FQNEAQ (reference sequence). The CDR3 is 12 amino acids. V was pared by 4 bases and J by 1 base, with 3 bases between. CDR3 in amino acids: CASSYRTDTQYF. CDR3 DNA sequence: TGTGCCAGCAGCTACCGCACAGATACGCAGTATTTT.

The chain recombines TRBV19 with TRBJ2-1, with a weak D call TRBD1 (6 bases). Trimming left V 6 bases short and J 5 bases short, with 14 bases between. This CDR3 spans 14 amino acids. Germline V gives CDR1 LNHDA, CDR2 SQIVND (reference sequence). CDR3 in amino acids: CASSPRDTHNEQFF. The CDR3 bases are TGTGCCAGTAGCCCCCGGGACACCCACAATGAGCAGTTCTTC.

The chain combines TRBV27 with TRBJ2-7; TRBD2 agrees at 12 bases. The CDR3 runs to 16 residues. Germline CDR1 is MNHEY and CDR2 is SMNVEV (reference sequence). The V segment lost 2 bases and the J segment 0 bases; nucleotides outside the gene matches: 2. CDR3 sequence (DNA): TGTGCCAGCAGTTTAGGGACTAGCGGGCACTCCTACGAGCAGTACTTC. This gives the protein CASSLGTSGHSYEQYF.

This clone was observed a few times. CDR3 amino acids: CASSDRGHNEQFF. The CDR3 DNA is TGTGCCAGCAGTGACAGGGGGCACAATGAGCAGTTCTTC. The chain recombines TRBV6-4 with TRBJ2-1, with 7 bases identical to TRBD1. The CDR3 spans 13 residues. V shed 2 bases, J shed 5 bases, and the junction held 0 bases outside the gene matches. Germline lookup yields CDR1 MRHNA and CDR2 SNTAGT.

The rearrangement joins TRBV11-2 to TRBJ1-1, with 7 bases matching TRBD1. The CDR3 extends over 16 amino acids. The V and J ends lost 6 bases and 4 bases, in that order; junction bases with no gene match: 14. Germline V lookup: CDR1 SGHAT, CDR2 FQNNGV. The CDR3 sequence is CASRFRARGGATEAFF. In DNA form, the CDR3 reads TGTGCCAGCAGGTTTAGGGCCAGGGGGGGAGCCACTGAAGCTTTCTTT.

V is TRBV30 and J is TRBJ2-5; D may be TRBD1 (5 bases). Trimming stripped 0 bases from V and 5 bases from J, with 16 bases between. Germline-derived CDR1 and CDR2 are GTSNPN and SVGIG (reference sequence). The CDR3 contains 15 residues. The CDR3 loop is CAWSVWGTNWETQYF. In DNA form, the CDR3 reads TGTGCCTGGAGTGTATGGGGCACGAATTGGGAGACCCAGTACTTC.

J is TRBJ1-2 and V is TRBV5-1; D remains unclear. This CDR3 has 13 residues. The germline V gene encodes CDR1 SGHRS and CDR2 YFSETQ. The V and J ends lost 2 bases and 4 bases respectively, with 9 bases between them. CDR3 sequence reads: CASSLGMGYGYTF. CDR3 nucleotide sequence: TGCGCCAGCAGCTTAGGGATGGGCTATGGCTACACCTTC.

V and J are TRBV28 and TRBJ1-2; tentatively, D is TRBD1 (6 bases). V was cut by 7 bases and J by 7 bases, with 22 bases left in between. Germline V gene data show CDR1 as MDHEN and CDR2 as SYDVKM. CDR3 length equals 15 residues. In nucleotides, the CDR3 is TGTGCCAGCACCACTAGCCTAGAGGGGGTGTCTGGCTACACCTTC. Translated, it gives CASTTSLEGVSGYTF.

The genes are TRBV11-3 and TRBJ2-1; 13 bases match TRBD2. Per germline, CDR1 SGHNT and CDR2 YENEEA. V was clipped by 3 bases and J by 8 bases; unmatched bases: 4. CDR3 size: 15 residues. In DNA, the CDR3 is TGTGCCAGCAGCTTTAGGACTAGCGGGAGCGATGAGCAGTTCTTC. Translating gives CASSFRTSGSDEQFF. The complete variable domain, with remaining parts taken from reference TRBV11-3 and TRBJ2-1, reads EAGVVQSPRYKIIEKKQPVAFWCNPISGHNTLYWYLQNLGQGPELLIRYENEEAVDDSQLPKDRFSAERLKGVDSTLKIQPAELGDSAVYLCASSFRTSGSDEQFFGPGTRLTVL.

This clone was counted once. J is TRBJ2-5 and V is TRBV7-9; tentatively, D is TRBD1 (5 bases). This CDR3 spans 13 amino acids. V lost 5 bases to trimming and J lost 3 bases, with 10 bases between them. The germline CDR1 and CDR2 sequences are SEHNR and FQNEAQ (reference sequence). As DNA, the CDR3 is TGTGCCAGCAGCGGGGCAGTGAAAGAGACCCAGTACTTC. It specifies CASSGAVKETQYF.

The chain links TRBV4-2 to TRBJ2-1, with 13 bases matching TRBD2. The V segment lost 4 bases and the J segment 8 bases; nucleotides outside the gene matches: 14. There are 18 residues in the CDR3. The V gene's germline CDR1 is LGHNA and CDR2 YNFKEQ. CDR3 sequence (DNA): TGTGCCAGCAGCCTACTAGCGGGAGGGCCAGGGATCCCCGATGAGCAGTTCTTC. Residues: CASSLLAGGPGIPDEQFF.

In this sample, this clone turned up once. This chain links TRBV11-2 with TRBJ2-7; TRBD1 matches 11 bases. Per germline, CDR1 SGHAT and CDR2 FQNNGV. J gave up 2 bases and V 4 bases, and 4 bases lay outside the gene matches. CDR3 length: 15 amino acids. CDR3 sequence: CASSSGTGGAYEQYF. CDR3 DNA sequence: TGTGCCAGCAGCTCCGGGACAGGGGGTGCCTACGAGCAGTACTTC. The whole variable domain, remainder taken from reference TRBV11-2 and TRBJ2-7, is EAGVAQSPRYKIIEKRQSVAFWCNPISGHATLYWYQQILGQGPKLLIQFQNNGVVDDSQLPKDRFSAERLKGVDSTLKIQPAKLEDSAVYLCASSSGTGGAYEQYFGPGTRLTVT.

The chain recombines TRBV6-1 with TRBJ1-2, with D perhaps TRBD1 (6 bases). There are 15 residues in the CDR3. Trimming stripped 2 bases from V and 10 bases from J, with 20 bases between. Germline V lookup: CDR1 MNHNS, CDR2 SASEGT. For the CDR3, the DNA is TGTGCCAGCAGTGAATGGGAAGGGTCGGGGGCCCCCTACACCTTC. Residues: CASSEWEGSGAPYTF.

V gene TRBV7-9 combines with J gene TRBJ2-7; D gene ambiguous. Trimming removed 5 bases at V and 2 bases at J, with 19 bases between. CDR3 length equals 16 residues. Germline CDR1 is SEHNR and CDR2 is FQNEAQ (reference sequence). The CDR3 DNA is TGTGCCAGCAGCCAAGATGGTTACGGGCCCACCTACGAGCAGTACTTC. Residues: CASSQDGYGPTYEQYF.

This chain connects TRBV27 to TRBJ2-3, with D maybe TRBD1 (6 bases). The CDR3 runs to 16 residues. Germline V CDR1 and CDR2: MNHEY, SMNVEV (reference sequence). The V end lost 2 bases, the J end lost 0 bases, and 12 bases lay between the germline ends. This chain's CDR3 is CASSLPQGPSTDTQYF. The DNA of the CDR3 is TGTGCCAGCAGTTTACCACAGGGCCCTAGCACAGATACGCAGTATTTT.

Of note for this clone: Other DNA sequences in the same sample also yield this CDR3. V is TRBV27 and J is TRBJ2-7; D is uncertain. Germline CDR1 reads MNHEY; CDR2 reads SMNVEV (reference sequence). The CDR3 covers 13 residues. V was trimmed by 6 bases and J by 0 bases, leaving 9 bases between them. The CDR3 spells CASSSGSSYEQYF. The CDR3 DNA is TGTGCCAGCAGCTCCGGTTCCTCCTACGAGCAGTACTTC.

This clone showed up just once. The chain is built from TRBV19 and TRBJ2-1, with D perhaps matching TRBD2 (6 bases). The CDR3 loop spans 14 amino acids. The germline CDR1 and CDR2 sequences are LNHDA and SQIVND (reference sequence). The germline V and J ends were trimmed by 5 bases and 5 bases, with 13 bases remaining between them. CDR3 DNA: TGTGCCAGTAGTCCAGTAGCGGAGAACAATGAGCAGTTCTTC. Translation gives CASSPVAENNEQFF.

J is TRBJ1-2 and V is TRBV11-2; D possibly corresponds to TRBD1 (5 bases). Germline loops: CDR1 SGHAT, CDR2 FQNNGV. The CDR3 is 15 amino acids. Trimming shortened V by 5 bases and J by 6 bases, and 19 bases separated the two germline ends. The CDR3 loop is CASSREWLPRDGYTF. CDR3 in DNA: TGTGCCAGCAGCCGTGAATGGCTCCCCAGGGATGGCTACACCTTC.

V and J are TRBV10-1 and TRBJ1-5; D is perhaps TRBD1 (5 bases). The CDR3 is 13 amino acids. V was cut by 9 bases and J by 3 bases, with 12 bases left in between. Germline V CDR1 and CDR2: WNHNN, SYGVQD (reference sequence). The CDR3 loop is CASSQGNNQPQHF. The CDR3 nucleotides read TGCGCCAGTTCTCAGGGAAACAATCAGCCCCAGCATTTT.

This chain links TRBV28 with TRBJ1-5, with D unclear. The ends were cut back, 5 bases at V and 3 bases at J, with 5 bases in the middle. Germline V gives CDR1 MDHEN, CDR2 SYDVKM. CDR3 length: 12 amino acids. The CDR3 DNA reads as TGTGCCAGCAGTACCCCCAATCAGCCCCAGCATTTT. This sequence encodes CASSTPNQPQHF.

The chain couples TRBV13 to TRBJ2-1, with 13 bases lining up with TRBD2. The ends lost 1 base at V and 0 bases at J; junction bases unmatched: 12. The CDR3 is made up of 21 amino acids. CDR1 and CDR2 from the germline V gene are PRHDT and FYEKMQ (reference sequence). The CDR3 loop is CASSLEVGTSGTGSSYNEQFF. The CDR3 DNA reads as TGTGCCAGCAGCTTAGAAGTGGGGACTAGCGGGACGGGGAGCTCCTACAATGAGCAGTTCTTC.

The rearrangement joins TRBV11-3 to TRBJ2-7; perhaps TRBD1 as D (6 bases). The germline CDR1 and CDR2 sequences are SGHNT and YENEEA. CDR3 length: 15 residues. With 0 bases removed from V and 4 bases from J, the gap between germline ends came to 13 bases. The CDR3 reads CASSLDKGVSYEQYF. The CDR3 coding sequence is TGTGCCAGCAGCTTAGACAAGGGGGTCTCTTACGAGCAGTACTTC.

This clone was seen a single time. V is TRBV29-1 and J is TRBJ2-5; 11 bases match TRBD1. Losses at the gene ends were 0 bases for V and 4 bases for J; bases not matched to a gene: 7. This CDR3 spans 16 amino acids. The germline CDR1 and CDR2 sequences are SQVTM and ANQGSEA. In DNA form, the CDR3 reads TGCAGCGTTGAAGATCTTCGGACAGGGGGCGGAGAGACCCAGTACTTC. Translated, it gives CSVEDLRTGGGETQYF.

The rearrangement uses TRBV9 and TRBJ1-1, with a tentative D call TRBD1 (5 bases). V was cut by 4 bases and J by 6 bases, with 19 bases left in between. CDR3 length: 15 residues. The germline V gene has CDR1 SGDLS and CDR2 YYNGEE. CDR3 in amino acids: CASSSGSGMVPEAFF. Here the CDR3 DNA reads TGTGCCAGCAGCTCCGGCTCAGGGATGGTTCCTGAAGCTTTCTTT.

V and J are TRBV5-5 and TRBJ2-7; 9 nucleotides agree with TRBD2. The CDR3 contains 15 residues. V gave up 6 bases and J gave up 5 bases; unmatched junction bases: 12. Germline values: CDR1 SGHKS, CDR2 YYEKEE (reference sequence). The CDR3 spells CASTLGGGERDEQYF. CDR3 nucleotides: TGTGCCAGCACACTTGGCGGGGGGGAGAGGGACGAGCAGTACTTC.

The chain employs TRBV5-6 and TRBJ1-4; 8 nucleotides agree with TRBD1. This CDR3 has 14 amino acids. Germline V gene lookup returns CDR1 SGHDT and CDR2 YYEEEE. V shed 5 bases and J 7 bases; nucleotides not matched to a gene: 7. For the CDR3, the DNA is TGTGCCAGCAGGAGAAGACAGGGGAGTGAAAAACTGTTTTTT. This translates into CASRRRQGSEKLFF.

The rearrangement uses TRBV28 and TRBJ2-1, with 9 bases fitting TRBD2. Germline CDR1 is MDHEN and CDR2 is SYDVKM. V lost 3 bases to trimming and J lost 9 bases; unmatched junction nucleotides: 12. The CDR3 is made up of 16 amino acids. The CDR3 DNA is TGTGCCAGCAGTTTTGAGGATGTAGCGGGAGCCGGTGAGCAGTTCTTC. It codes for CASSFEDVAGAGEQFF.

This clone was counted only a few times. Within the sample, other DNA sequences also encode this same CDR3. The CDR3 region is CASSVGGDTEAFF. CDR3 DNA sequence: TGTGCCAGCAGCGTAGGGGGGGACACTGAAGCTTTCTTT. V is TRBV9 and J is TRBJ1-1; D might be TRBD1 (5 bases). The ends were cut back, 0 bases at V and 3 bases at J, with 6 bases in the middle. CDR1 and CDR2 (germline): SGDLS, YYNGEE. The CDR3 consists of 13 residues. Using reference TRBV9 and TRBJ1-1 for the parts outside the CDR3, the full variable domain is DSGVTQTPKHLITATGQRVTLRCSPRSGDLSVYWYQQSLDQGLQFLIQYYNGEERAKGNILERFSAQQFPDLHSELNLSSLELGDSALYFCASSVGGDTEAFFGQGTRLTVV.